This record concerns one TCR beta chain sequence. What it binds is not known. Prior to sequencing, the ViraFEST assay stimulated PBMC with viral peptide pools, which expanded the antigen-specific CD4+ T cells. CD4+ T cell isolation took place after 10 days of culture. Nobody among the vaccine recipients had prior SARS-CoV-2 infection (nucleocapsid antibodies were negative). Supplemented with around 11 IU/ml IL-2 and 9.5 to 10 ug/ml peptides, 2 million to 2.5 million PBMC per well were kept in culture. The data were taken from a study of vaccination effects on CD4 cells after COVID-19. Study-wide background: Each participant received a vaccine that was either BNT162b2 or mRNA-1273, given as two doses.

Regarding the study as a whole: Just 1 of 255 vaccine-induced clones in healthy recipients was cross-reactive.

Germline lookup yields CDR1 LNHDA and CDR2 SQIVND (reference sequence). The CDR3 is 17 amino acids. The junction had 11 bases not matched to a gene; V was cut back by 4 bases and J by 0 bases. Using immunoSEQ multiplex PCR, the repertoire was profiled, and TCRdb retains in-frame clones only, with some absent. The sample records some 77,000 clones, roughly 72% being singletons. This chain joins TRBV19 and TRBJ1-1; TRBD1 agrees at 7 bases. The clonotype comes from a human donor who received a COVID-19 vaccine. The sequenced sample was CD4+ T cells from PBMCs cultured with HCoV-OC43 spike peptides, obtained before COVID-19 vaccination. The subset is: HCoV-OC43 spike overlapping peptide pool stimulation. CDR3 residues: CASSNQGVPSLNTEAFF. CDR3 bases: TGTGCCAGTAGTAATCAGGGGGTACCGTCTTTGAACACTGAAGCTTTCTTT.